Reported below is one TCR beta chain. This sample is part of a study of blood T cell repertoires in COVID-19. Background on the study: The study drew acute and convalescent COVID-19 samples from the United States, Italy and Spain. T cells, B-cell-depleted T cells, or PBMCs provided the cDNA or gDNA that served as material.

Original processing methods: Estimation of nucleated cell counts relied on the amplification of reference gene primers. Here immunoSEQ multiplex PCR was the method, and the copy in TCRdb shows in-frame clones only, minus some. The V and J calls and clone size were taken over from that table, and D and trimming were inferred from the DNA. This table holds approximately 80,000 clones, roughly 79% found once. Trimming removed 3 bases from V and 1 base from J, with 8 bases in between. CDR1 and CDR2 from the germline V gene are MDHEN and SYDVKM. There are 14 residues in the CDR3. J is TRBJ2-3 and V is TRBV28; D gene ambiguous. The sequenced sample consisted of peripheral blood. The sequence came from a human donor in a cohort sampled during active COVID-19. CDR3 DNA sequence: TGTGCCAGCAGTTTGTTGCAGGGCACAGATACGCAGTATTTT. Its translation: CASSLLQGTDTQYF.